These T cell receptor beta chains were read from a single sample in a study of cytomegalovirus exposure and HLA in healthy donors. Libraries were prepared by immunoSEQ multiplex PCR; TCRdb keeps only in-frame clonotypes and omits some of them. The sample lists some 140,000 clones, approximately 79% occurring once. The specimen sequenced was PBMCs. Every receptor here comes from a man aged 35 to 55 in good health and CMV-seropositive. The CDR3 runs from the conserved cysteine through the conserved F or W. Each record gives: J gene, D gene, clone size, V gene, CDR3 protein. The D gene is left open where the match is weak. Not every row has a clone size; where given, it reads once, few, many or a size class.

j_gene: TRBJ2-7
d_gene: TRBD1
abundance: NA
v_gene: TRBV6-5
CDR3aa: CASSARQGPYEQYF

j_gene: TRBJ2-1
d_gene: NA
abundance: NA
v_gene: TRBV7-9
CDR3aa: CASSPEVYNEQFF

j_gene: TRBJ1-3
d_gene: NA
abundance: NA
v_gene: TRBV10-3
CDR3aa: CATTDRSGWTGNTIYF

j_gene: TRBJ2-5
d_gene: NA
abundance: NA
v_gene: TRBV5-4
CDR3aa: CASSLRGRGETQYF

j_gene: TRBJ1-2
d_gene: NA
abundance: NA
v_gene: TRBV30
CDR3aa: CAWTRDIGGGGYTF

j_gene: TRBJ2-1
d_gene: TRBD2
abundance: NA
v_gene: TRBV10-3
CDR3aa: CATGGSLAGVDEQFF

j_gene: TRBJ1-1
d_gene: NA
abundance: NA
v_gene: TRBV11-2
CDR3aa: CASSSDAGTEAFF

j_gene: TRBJ2-1
d_gene: TRBD2
abundance: NA
v_gene: TRBV7-3
CDR3aa: CASSLFGTSALYNEQFF

j_gene: TRBJ1-1
d_gene: TRBD1
abundance: few
v_gene: TRBV7-9
CDR3aa: CASSRPDRDPGTEAFF

j_gene: TRBJ2-3
d_gene: TRBD2
abundance: NA
v_gene: TRBV9
CDR3aa: CASSVGDGRQRDTQYF

j_gene: TRBJ1-1
d_gene: TRBD1
abundance: NA
v_gene: TRBV11-1
CDR3aa: CASSDFPGGRTEAFF

j_gene: TRBJ1-4
d_gene: TRBD1
abundance: once
v_gene: TRBV2
CDR3aa: CASRDRGGANEKLFF

j_gene: TRBJ1-1
d_gene: NA
abundance: few
v_gene: TRBV20-1
CDR3aa: CSASQETEAFF

j_gene: TRBJ2-3
d_gene: NA
abundance: NA
v_gene: TRBV9
CDR3aa: CASSVGNIGGTDTQYF

j_gene: TRBJ1-5
d_gene: NA
abundance: NA
v_gene: TRBV6-5
CDR3aa: CASSPNRVQPQHF

j_gene: TRBJ1-1
d_gene: NA
abundance: NA
v_gene: TRBV6-5
CDR3aa: CASSERRPTEAFF

j_gene: TRBJ2-1
d_gene: TRBD2
abundance: NA
v_gene: TRBV11-1
CDR3aa: CASSLPILAWGGDEQFF

j_gene: TRBJ1-1
d_gene: TRBD1
abundance: NA
v_gene: TRBV27
CDR3aa: CASGDRDRGRAEAFF

j_gene: TRBJ2-7
d_gene: NA
abundance: NA
v_gene: TRBV28
CDR3aa: CASSFAGSSDF

j_gene: TRBJ2-7
d_gene: TRBD1
abundance: few
v_gene: TRBV28
CDR3aa: CASSIRDSYSYEQYF

j_gene: TRBJ2-1
d_gene: NA
abundance: NA
v_gene: TRBV29-1
CDR3aa: CSVVGLPDNYNEQFF

j_gene: TRBJ1-1
d_gene: NA
abundance: NA
v_gene: TRBV2
CDR3aa: CASSALRERNTEAFF

j_gene: TRBJ2-1
d_gene: NA
abundance: NA
v_gene: TRBV7-9
CDR3aa: CASSLGEWNEQFF

j_gene: TRBJ1-3
d_gene: NA
abundance: NA
v_gene: TRBV7-9
CDR3aa: CASSSDGWGSGNTIYF

j_gene: TRBJ1-5
d_gene: NA
abundance: NA
v_gene: TRBV6-7
CDR3aa: CASLSDRTDQPQHF

j_gene: TRBJ2-7
d_gene: TRBD2
abundance: few
v_gene: TRBV5-6
CDR3aa: CASSPTSAGEQYF

j_gene: TRBJ2-7
d_gene: TRBD2
abundance: NA
v_gene: TRBV12-5
CDR3aa: CASGLLREGLGSYEQYF

j_gene: TRBJ1-4
d_gene: NA
abundance: NA
v_gene: TRBV2
CDR3aa: CASSGGGTNEKLFF

j_gene: TRBJ2-3
d_gene: NA
abundance: few
v_gene: TRBV7-2
CDR3aa: CASSLVQYSSTQYF

j_gene: TRBJ1-5
d_gene: NA
abundance: NA
v_gene: TRBV15
CDR3aa: CATSSGHQPQHF

j_gene: TRBJ2-3
d_gene: TRBD2
abundance: NA
v_gene: TRBV30
CDR3aa: CAWSVDLAGAADTQYF

j_gene: TRBJ2-3
d_gene: TRBD1
abundance: NA
v_gene: TRBV6-5
CDR3aa: CASSYSRDRYTDTQYF

j_gene: TRBJ2-7
d_gene: TRBD2
abundance: once
v_gene: TRBV5-1
CDR3aa: CASSPGTSGRANEQYF

j_gene: TRBJ2-7
d_gene: TRBD2
abundance: few
v_gene: TRBV30
CDR3aa: CAWTGTSRTYEQYF

j_gene: TRBJ2-2
d_gene: TRBD2
abundance: NA
v_gene: TRBV5-1
CDR3aa: CASSLGLAGNTGELFF

j_gene: TRBJ2-4
d_gene: NA
abundance: NA
v_gene: TRBV19
CDR3aa: CASSMGLASDIQYF

j_gene: TRBJ1-3
d_gene: NA
abundance: NA
v_gene: TRBV19
CDR3aa: CASSSAGGTSGNTIYF

j_gene: TRBJ2-7
d_gene: TRBD1
abundance: NA
v_gene: TRBV2
CDR3aa: CASNRDRDGEQYF

j_gene: TRBJ2-7
d_gene: NA
abundance: once
v_gene: TRBV6-1
CDR3aa: CASSLEPYLYEQYF

j_gene: TRBJ2-1
d_gene: TRBD2
abundance: once
v_gene: TRBV28
CDR3aa: CASSGSGSSYNEQFF

j_gene: TRBJ1-2
d_gene: NA
abundance: NA
v_gene: TRBV29-1
CDR3aa: CSVGFGQAGYTF

j_gene: TRBJ2-3
d_gene: NA
abundance: few
v_gene: TRBV2
CDR3aa: CASSEWGADTQYF

j_gene: TRBJ2-1
d_gene: NA
abundance: once
v_gene: TRBV27
CDR3aa: CASSLNFHNEQFF

j_gene: TRBJ2-7
d_gene: TRBD1
abundance: NA
v_gene: TRBV10-1
CDR3aa: CASSELGTGGYEQYF

j_gene: TRBJ2-7
d_gene: NA
abundance: NA
v_gene: TRBV1
CDR3aa: CTSNTSGSEVLEYF

j_gene: TRBJ2-7
d_gene: TRBD2
abundance: NA
v_gene: TRBV19
CDR3aa: CASSPGGSRYEQYF

j_gene: TRBJ2-7
d_gene: TRBD2
abundance: few
v_gene: TRBV11-2
CDR3aa: CASSLVGSGDYEQYF

j_gene: TRBJ1-5
d_gene: TRBD1
abundance: few
v_gene: TRBV2
CDR3aa: CASSQGALNQPQHF

j_gene: TRBJ2-1
d_gene: TRBD2
abundance: NA
v_gene: TRBV18
CDR3aa: CASSPWGGTLSYNEQFF

j_gene: TRBJ1-1
d_gene: NA
abundance: NA
v_gene: TRBV29-1
CDR3aa: CSVEAVRGNTEAFF

j_gene: TRBJ2-1
d_gene: NA
abundance: few
v_gene: TRBV7-7
CDR3aa: CASSLWAVPYNEQFF

j_gene: TRBJ1-6
d_gene: NA
abundance: NA
v_gene: TRBV6-5
CDR3aa: CASSPTGFNSPLHF

j_gene: TRBJ2-7
d_gene: TRBD1
abundance: NA
v_gene: TRBV7-8
CDR3aa: CASSSPGQGTYEQYF

j_gene: TRBJ2-2
d_gene: NA
abundance: NA
v_gene: TRBV28
CDR3aa: CASSFPPEGDPGELFF

j_gene: TRBJ1-5
d_gene: NA
abundance: NA
v_gene: TRBV10-1
CDR3aa: CASNRPQHF

j_gene: TRBJ2-1
d_gene: TRBD2
abundance: NA
v_gene: TRBV13
CDR3aa: CASSLDRTSAYNEQFF

j_gene: TRBJ1-4
d_gene: TRBD1
abundance: NA
v_gene: TRBV10-1
CDR3aa: CASSDNTGAYEKLFF

j_gene: TRBJ1-5
d_gene: NA
abundance: NA
v_gene: TRBV14
CDR3aa: CASSQGPQGPQHF

j_gene: TRBJ2-3
d_gene: TRBD2
abundance: NA
v_gene: TRBV6-5
CDR3aa: CASSRGLAGGNTQYF

j_gene: TRBJ2-3
d_gene: NA
abundance: NA
v_gene: TRBV10-1
CDR3aa: CASKRGTTDTQYF